The present entry profiles one TCR beta chain with its context. Time point here: recipient sample about 28 days before transplant, after cytoreduction. The sample is drawn from a study of T cell clonotyping in hematopoietic cell transplantation. Repertoires were generated with immunoSEQ multiplex PCR, while TCRdb's copy carries only in-frame clones and drops some. The profile shows about 7,400 clones, 88% of them singletons. The length of the CDR3 is 14 residues. V was shortened by 0 bases and J by 1 base, with 7 bases between the two germline ends. The germline V gene encodes CDR1 SGHNT and CDR2 YYREEE (reference sequence).

This chain connects TRBV5-4 to TRBJ1-1; no reliable D call. Source: peripheral blood mononuclear cells, taken before stem cell transplant. The sequence was collected from a man aged 55 to 70 with acute myeloid leukemia. Some clones in this sample may be carry-over from other donors' samples. DNA of the CDR3: TGTGCCAGCAGCTTGGGGGCAACGAACACTGAAGCTTTCTTT. Protein product: CASSLGATNTEAFF.